The 30 T cell receptor beta chains presented below share a single source sample, sequenced in a study of blood T cell repertoires in COVID-19. Assay: immunoSEQ multiplex PCR; the TCRdb copy retains only in-frame clones and omits some. Among 350,000 to 550,000 clones listed, 85% to 90% were seen once. The sample taken for sequencing was peripheral blood. These receptors were taken from a woman aged 30 to 39 with acute or convalescent COVID-19.

The chain is built from TRBV20-1 and TRBJ2-7; D remains unclear. V was cut by 6 bases and J by 1 base, with 7 bases left in between. The V gene's germline CDR1 is DFQATT and CDR2 SNEGSKA (reference sequence). The CDR3 totals 11 residues. CDR3 protein: CSAPFSYEQYF. In DNA form, the CDR3 reads TGCAGTGCCCCGTTTTCCTACGAGCAGTACTTC.

The genes are TRBV4-1 and TRBJ2-1; TRBD1 aligns across 9 bases. CDR3 length: 16 residues. Trimming took 0 bases from V and 10 from J; bases not matched to a gene: 10. CDR1 and CDR2 (germline): MGHRA, YSYEKL. This CDR3 is CASSQDGQGRPMEQFF. CDR3 DNA sequence: TGCGCCAGCAGCCAAGACGGACAGGGGCGTCCTATGGAGCAGTTCTTC.

The chain is built from TRBV7-9 and TRBJ2-3; 8 bases fit TRBD2. This CDR3 has 16 amino acids. V lost 5 bases and J lost 4; bases outside the gene matches: 11. The germline CDR1 and CDR2 sequences are SEHNR and FQNEAQ (reference sequence). The CDR3 nucleotides read TGTGCCAGCAGCGCCAGGACTAGCCGAACCTCAGATACGCAGTATTTT. Amino acid sequence: CASSARTSRTSDTQYF.

The chain combines TRBV3-1 (or the pseudogene TRBV3-2) with TRBJ2-3, with 10 bases aligning to TRBD2. In germline, CDR1 is LGHDT, CDR2 YNNKEL (reference sequence). The CDR3 is made up of 16 amino acids. V dropped 3 bases and J dropped 8; count of bases not matched to a gene: 11. The CDR3 loop reads CASSHRAGGPAGTQYF. Written as DNA, the CDR3 is TGTGCCAGCAGCCACAGAGCGGGGGGGCCTGCAGGTACGCAGTATTTT.

This clone was counted a single time. This chain joins TRBV2 and TRBJ2-2, with 9 bases matching TRBD2. The CDR3 consists of 16 residues. Germline values: CDR1 SNHLY, CDR2 FYNNEI. The V segment lost 8 bases and the J segment 5 bases; nucleotides outside the gene matches: 12. As DNA, the CDR3 is TGTGCCAGCTGGGGCCTCGCGGGGGGGCGAACCGGGGAGCTGTTTTTT. This codes for CASWGLAGGRTGELFF.

The chain combines TRBV15 with TRBJ1-1; tentatively, D is TRBD1 (5 bases). CDR3 length: 13 amino acids. The V end lost 5 bases, the J end lost 1 base, and 8 bases lay between the germline ends. Germline V gene sequence: CDR1 LNHNV, CDR2 YYDKDF (reference sequence). CDR3 region: CATSRDRNTEAFF. CDR3 in DNA: TGTGCCACCAGCCGCGACAGGAACACTGAAGCTTTCTTT.

J is TRBJ2-7 and V is TRBV6-5, with a weak D call TRBD1 (6 bases). Germline values: CDR1 MNHEY, CDR2 SVGAGI. The CDR3 extends over 13 amino acids. V was shortened by 6 bases and J by 6 bases, with 15 bases between the two germline ends. This CDR3 is CASRLQQGREQYF. In DNA, the CDR3 is TGTGCCAGCAGATTGCAACAGGGTCGCGAGCAGTACTTC.

This clone appeared a single time. The chain employs TRBV7-6 and TRBJ1-2; a possible D gene is TRBD1 (6 bases). V lost 5 bases, J lost 2 bases, and 18 bases lay in between. Germline values: CDR1 SGHVS, CDR2 FNYEAQ. CDR3 size: 16 residues. CDR3 region: CASSPSHGGGNYGYTF. In nucleotides, the CDR3 is TGTGCCAGCAGCCCAAGTCATGGGGGGGGCAACTATGGCTACACCTTC.

This chain uses TRBV2 with TRBJ1-1; 11 positions agree with TRBD1. V lost 8 bases to trimming and J lost 7 bases; unmatched junction nucleotides: 12. The CDR3 totals 15 residues. Germline V CDR1 and CDR2: SNHLY, FYNNEI. The chain's CDR3 is CASRLEGQGGFEAFF. CDR3 sequence (DNA): TGTGCCAGCCGCCTTGAGGGACAGGGGGGTTTTGAAGCTTTCTTT.

This sequence joins TRBV2 and TRBJ2-3, with TRBD2 matching 7 bases. The ends lost 5 bases at V and 3 bases at J; junction bases unmatched: 14. This CDR3 has 17 residues. Germline-derived CDR1 and CDR2 are SNHLY and FYNNEI. CDR3 sequence reads: CASSRTRIDLGTDTQYF. CDR3 DNA: TGTGCCAGCAGTCGGACTAGAATTGATTTGGGTACAGATACGCAGTATTTT.

The rearrangement joins TRBV18 to TRBJ2-7, with TRBD1 as a possible D gene (6 bases). This CDR3 region has 16 residues. The ends were cut back, 3 bases at V and 2 bases at J, with 17 bases in the middle. The germline V gene has CDR1 KGHSH and CDR2 LQKENI. CDR3 DNA sequence: TGTGCCAGCTCACCTGGTAGCCGGACAGCGACCTACGAGCAGTACTTC. Amino acids: CASSPGSRTATYEQYF.

This chain uses TRBV5-1 with TRBJ1-2; D ambiguous. Trimming shortened V by 0 bases and J by 4 bases, and 16 bases separated the two germline ends. The CDR3 is 16 residues long. Germline values: CDR1 SGHRS, CDR2 YFSETQ. The CDR3 sequence is CASSLGQLREGYGYTF. For the CDR3, the DNA is TGCGCCAGCAGCTTGGGGCAGCTCCGGGAGGGCTATGGCTACACCTTC.

This clone was seen only a few times. V is TRBV10-3 and J is TRBJ2-6; 8 nucleotides match TRBD2. V lost 4 bases to trimming and J lost 2 bases; unmatched junction nucleotides: 4. Germline CDR1 ENHRY, CDR2 SYGVKD. This CDR3 is 16 amino acids long. The CDR3 sequence is CAISGSGGPGANVLTF. The CDR3 coding sequence is TGTGCCATCAGTGGATCGGGAGGGCCTGGGGCCAACGTCCTGACTTTC.

This chain connects TRBV11-2 to TRBJ2-7, with TRBD1 matching 7 bases. The CDR3 is 15 amino acids. Germline CDR1 and CDR2: SGHAT and FQNNGV. V shed 3 bases, J shed 2 bases, and the junction held 7 bases outside the gene matches. The CDR3 coding sequence is TGTGCCAGCAGCTTTGAGGGCACAGGGGCCTACGAGCAGTACTTC. This gives the protein CASSFEGTGAYEQYF.

The chain recombines TRBV27 with TRBJ1-1, with D possibly TRBD1 on 6 matching bases. CDR1 and CDR2 from the germline V gene are MNHEY and SMNVEV (reference sequence). This CDR3 spans 11 amino acids. With 9 bases removed from V and 6 bases from J, the gap between germline ends came to 11 bases. The CDR3 bases are TGTGCCAGTAGCAGGGGCGCTGAAGCTTTCTTT. Its translation: CASSRGAEAFF.

This rearrangement joins TRBV27 to TRBJ1-5; TRBD1 matches at 8 bases. After removal of 0 bases from V and 3 bases from J, the junction contained 7 bases not matched to a gene. The CDR3 has 17 amino acids. The germline gives CDR1 MNHEY, CDR2 SMNVEV (reference sequence). The CDR3 is CASSLSRARGLNQPQHF. In DNA form, the CDR3 reads TGTGCCAGCAGTTTATCGAGGGCCAGGGGGCTCAATCAGCCCCAGCATTTT.

This clone occurred a few times. In DNA, the CDR3 is TGTGCTTCGAAGGAGGCGAACTATGGCTACACCTTC. Translating gives CASKEANYGYTF. The chain combines TRBV6-5 with TRBJ1-2; no reliable D call. The CDR3 spans 12 residues. Per germline, CDR1 MNHEY and CDR2 SVGAGI.

The chain uses TRBV5-4 and TRBJ2-2; D perhaps matches TRBD2 (5 bases). The germline gives CDR1 SGHNT, CDR2 YYREEE (reference sequence). Trimming cost V 4 bases and J 0 bases, with 10 bases left between them. This CDR3 is 15 amino acids long. The CDR3 DNA is TGTGCCAGCAGCGGACTCCCCCCGAACACCGGGGAGCTGTTTTTT. Protein: CASSGLPPNTGELFF.

The chain joins TRBV5-6 to TRBJ1-5; D may be TRBD1 (5 bases). The germline gives CDR1 SGHDT, CDR2 YYEEEE. There are 19 residues in the CDR3. The V end lost 1 base, the J end lost 0 bases, and 20 bases lay between the germline ends. CDR3 DNA: TGTGCCAGCAGCTTGAGGGTCGTCCCAGGGTCATATAGCAATCAGCCCCAGCATTTT. Amino acids: CASSLRVVPGSYSNQPQHF.

The chain uses TRBV5-1 and TRBJ1-1; D might be TRBD1 (5 bases). With 4 bases removed from V and 6 bases from J, the gap between germline ends came to 16 bases. Germline V gene sequence: CDR1 SGHRS, CDR2 YFSETQ. This CDR3 contains 14 residues. CDR3: CASSMYTGNPEAFF. As DNA, the CDR3 is TGCGCCAGCAGCATGTACACAGGCAACCCTGAAGCTTTCTTT.

The chain is built from TRBV6-4 and TRBJ2-3; weak D call: TRBD1 (6 bases). The CDR3 has 17 residues. V lost 6 bases to trimming and J lost 3 bases, with 22 bases between them. The V gene's germline CDR1 is MRHNA and CDR2 SNTAGT. This CDR3 reads CASSDRSLWGPTDTQYF. The CDR3 DNA follows: TGTGCCAGCAGCGATCGGTCCCTCTGGGGGCCTACAGATACGCAGTATTTT.

The V and J genes are TRBV4-1 and TRBJ2-7; D possibly corresponds to TRBD2 (6 bases). CDR3 length equals 17 residues. The V and J ends lost 0 bases and 2 bases respectively, with 17 bases between them. The germline V gene has CDR1 MGHRA and CDR2 YSYEKL. For the CDR3, the DNA is TGCGCCAGCAGCCAAGAGAGGACTACTACATTCGCCTACGAGCAGTACTTC. Amino acid sequence: CASSQERTTTFAYEQYF.

This clone turned up a few times. The sample carries other DNA sequences with the same CDR3. The J gene is TRBJ2-3, the V gene TRBV5-1; 7 nucleotides align to TRBD1. CDR3 length equals 15 residues. In germline, CDR1 is SGHRS, CDR2 YFSETQ. Unmatched junction bases numbered 8, after V lost 4 bases and J lost 3 bases. The CDR3 DNA reads TGCGCCAGCAGCCTAGACAGGGCCCGGACAGATACGCAGTATTTT. Translating gives CASSLDRARTDTQYF.

The rearrangement links TRBV5-8 to TRBJ1-5; TRBD1 might be the D (5 bases). V dropped 4 bases and J dropped 0 bases, with 17 bases sitting between them. In germline, CDR1 is SGHTS, CDR2 YDEGEE. The CDR3 loop spans 17 amino acids. CDR3 loop: CASSTETVTYSNQPQHF. DNA of the CDR3: TGTGCCAGCAGCACGGAGACAGTAACCTATAGCAATCAGCCCCAGCATTTT.

The chain joins TRBV4-1 to TRBJ1-1; D possibly corresponds to TRBD1 (5 bases). Looked up from germline, CDR1 is MGHRA and CDR2 is YSYEKL. Deletions cut 1 base from V and 5 bases from J, with 14 bases between. The length of the CDR3 is 15 residues. Written as DNA, the CDR3 is TGCGCCAGCAGCCAAGTTACTCTCGGGGGGACTGAAGCTTTCTTT. Amino acids: CASSQVTLGGTEAFF.

The genes are TRBV15 and TRBJ2-7; D is possibly TRBD2 (6 bases). Germline CDR1 is LNHNV and CDR2 is YYDKDF (reference sequence). The CDR3 is 14 residues long. With 6 bases removed from V and 1 base from J, the gap between germline ends came to 13 bases. CDR3 coding DNA: TGTGCCACCAGACCCGGACGGGGGTCCTACGAGCAGTACTTC. This translates into CATRPGRGSYEQYF.

A single count supports this clone. The chain carries TRBV6-5 and TRBJ2-7, with TRBD1 matching 9 bases. Germline V gene lookup returns CDR1 MNHEY and CDR2 SVGAGI. V dropped 1 base and J dropped 7; count of bases not matched to a gene: 8. The CDR3 loop spans 15 amino acids. The CDR3 reads CASSYLGTGLGEQYF. The CDR3 region has the DNA TGTGCCAGCAGTTACTTGGGGACAGGGCTCGGGGAGCAGTACTTC.

This chain links TRBV27 with TRBJ1-5; D perhaps matches TRBD1 (5 bases). This CDR3 comprises 13 residues. The V and J ends lost 5 bases and 6 bases respectively, with 11 bases between them. The V gene's germline CDR1 is MNHEY and CDR2 SMNVEV (reference sequence). CDR3 sequence reads: CASSTTGGQPQHF. Written as DNA, the CDR3 is TGTGCCAGCAGTACGACGGGGGGTCAGCCCCAGCATTTT.

This clone was counted once. The V and J genes are TRBV11-2 and TRBJ2-1, with TRBD2 as a possible D gene (6 bases). This CDR3 region has 13 residues. Germline lookup yields CDR1 SGHAT and CDR2 FQNNGV. V was pared by 1 base and J by 9 bases, with 10 bases between. This chain's CDR3 is CASSLGTITEQFF. The CDR3 region has the DNA TGTGCCAGCAGCTTAGGGACTATTACTGAGCAGTTCTTC.

With regard to this clone: Other DNA sequences within the sample encode an identical CDR3. This chain links TRBV5-1 with TRBJ1-1; D unclear. Germline CDR1 and CDR2: SGHRS and YFSETQ. The germline V and J ends were trimmed by 0 bases and 1 base, with 10 bases remaining between them. The CDR3 has 15 residues. As DNA, the CDR3 is TGCGCCAGCAGCTTGGCGCTTGGAGGGAACACTGAAGCTTTCTTT. Its protein product is CASSLALGGNTEAFF.